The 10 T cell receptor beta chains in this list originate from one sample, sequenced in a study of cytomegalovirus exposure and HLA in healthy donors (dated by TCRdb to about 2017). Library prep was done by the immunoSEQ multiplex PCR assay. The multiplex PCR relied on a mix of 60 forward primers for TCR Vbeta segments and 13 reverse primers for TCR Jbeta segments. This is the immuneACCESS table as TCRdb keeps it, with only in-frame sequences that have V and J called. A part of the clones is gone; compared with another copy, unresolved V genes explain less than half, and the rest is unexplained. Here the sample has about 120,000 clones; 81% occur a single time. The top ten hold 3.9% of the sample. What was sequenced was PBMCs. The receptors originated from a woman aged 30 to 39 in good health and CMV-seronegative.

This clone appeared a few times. As DNA, the CDR3 is TGCAGTGCTAGACCTCAAGAGACCCAGTACTTC. The encoded protein is CSARPQETQYF. The chain links TRBV20-1 to TRBJ2-5; the D is unclear. The CDR3 extends over 11 amino acids. Germline CDR1 is DFQATT and CDR2 is SNEGSKA (reference sequence). The V end lost 2 bases, the J end lost 2 bases, and 3 bases lay between the germline ends.

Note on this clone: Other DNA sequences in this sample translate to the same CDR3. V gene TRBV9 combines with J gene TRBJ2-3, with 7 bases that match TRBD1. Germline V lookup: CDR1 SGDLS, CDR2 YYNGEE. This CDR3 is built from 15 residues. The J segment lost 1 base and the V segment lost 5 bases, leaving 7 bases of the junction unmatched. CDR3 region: CASRSWTGRTDTQYF. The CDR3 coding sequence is TGTGCCAGCAGAAGCTGGACAGGACGCACAGATACGCAGTATTTT.

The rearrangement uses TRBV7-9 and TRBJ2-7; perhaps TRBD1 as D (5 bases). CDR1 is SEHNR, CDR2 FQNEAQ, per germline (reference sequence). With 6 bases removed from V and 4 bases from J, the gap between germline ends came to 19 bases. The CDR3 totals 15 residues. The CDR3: CASSRRDVETYEQYF. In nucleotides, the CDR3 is TGTGCCAGCAGTCGCAGGGATGTTGAGACTTACGAGCAGTACTTC.

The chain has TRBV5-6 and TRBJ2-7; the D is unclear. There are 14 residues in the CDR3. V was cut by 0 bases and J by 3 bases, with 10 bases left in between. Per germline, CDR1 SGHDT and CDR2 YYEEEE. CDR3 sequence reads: CASSLALADYEQYF. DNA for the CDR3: TGTGCCAGCAGCTTGGCCCTCGCAGACTACGAGCAGTACTTC.

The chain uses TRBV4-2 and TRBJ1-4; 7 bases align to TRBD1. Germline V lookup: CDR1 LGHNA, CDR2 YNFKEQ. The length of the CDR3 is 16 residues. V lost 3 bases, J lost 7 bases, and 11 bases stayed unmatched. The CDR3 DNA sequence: TGTGCCAGCAGCCAGCTCGGGACAGTTGAAATTGAAAAACTGTTTTTT. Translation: CASSQLGTVEIEKLFF.

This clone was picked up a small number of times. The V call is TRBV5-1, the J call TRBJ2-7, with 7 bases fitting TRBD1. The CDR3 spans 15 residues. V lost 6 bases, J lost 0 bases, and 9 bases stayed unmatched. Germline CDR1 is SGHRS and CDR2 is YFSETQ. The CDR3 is CASNRDSQPSYEQYF. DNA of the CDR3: TGCGCCAGCAACCGGGACAGCCAGCCCTCCTACGAGCAGTACTTC. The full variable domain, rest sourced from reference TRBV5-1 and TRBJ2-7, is KAGVTQTPRYLIKTRGQQVTLSCSPISGHRSVSWYQQTPGQGLQFLFEYFSETQRNKGNFPGRFSGRQFSNSRSEMNVSTLELGDSALYLCASNRDSQPSYEQYFGPGTRLTVT.

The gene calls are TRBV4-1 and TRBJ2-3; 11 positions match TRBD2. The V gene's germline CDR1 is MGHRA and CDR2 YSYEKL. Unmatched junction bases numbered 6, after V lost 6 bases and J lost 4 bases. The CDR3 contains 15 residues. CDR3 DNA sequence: TGCGCCAGCAGGGTGACTAGCGGGAACGCAGATACGCAGTATTTT. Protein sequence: CASRVTSGNADTQYF.

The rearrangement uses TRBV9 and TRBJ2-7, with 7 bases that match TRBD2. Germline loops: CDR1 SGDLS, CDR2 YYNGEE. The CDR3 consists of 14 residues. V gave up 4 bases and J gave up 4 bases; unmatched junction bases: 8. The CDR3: CASSPWRESYEQYF. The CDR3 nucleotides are TGTGCCAGCAGCCCCTGGCGGGAGTCGTACGAGCAGTACTTC.

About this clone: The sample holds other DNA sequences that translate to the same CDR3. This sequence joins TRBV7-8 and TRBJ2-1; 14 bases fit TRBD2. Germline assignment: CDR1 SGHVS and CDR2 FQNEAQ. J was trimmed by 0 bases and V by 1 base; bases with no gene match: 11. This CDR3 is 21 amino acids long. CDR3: CASSLGPGLAGEGSSYNEQFF. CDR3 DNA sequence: TGTGCCAGCAGCTTAGGCCCGGGACTAGCGGGGGAGGGCAGCTCCTACAATGAGCAGTTCTTC.

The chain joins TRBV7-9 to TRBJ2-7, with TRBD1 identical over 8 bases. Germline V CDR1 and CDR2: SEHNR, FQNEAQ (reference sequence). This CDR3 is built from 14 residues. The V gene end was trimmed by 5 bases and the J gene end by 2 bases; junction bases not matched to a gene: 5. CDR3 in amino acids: CASSAPGQAYEQYF. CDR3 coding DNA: TGTGCCAGCAGCGCACCGGGACAGGCCTACGAGCAGTACTTC.